This entry describes one TCR beta chain. Its cognate antigen has yet to be identified. No base qualities exist here, and no much larger clone lies one base off it. The sample is drawn from a study of post-analysis software for immune sequencing data (dated by TCRdb to about 2015). Turning to the overall study: Recorded disease courses included relapsing-remitting, secondary progressive and progressive-relapsing multiple sclerosis, with some patients lacking subtype annotation. Patient repertoires were compared against 11 to 12 previously published healthy control repertoires from donors aged roughly 6 to 26 years. A subset of samples was prepared in parallel using single-end sample barcoding, then pooled and co-amplified after Illumina adapter ligation.

To demonstrate the VDJtools post-analysis software, TCR beta repertoires were profiled from the peripheral blood of more than ten young patients with multiple sclerosis. The patients with multiple sclerosis were children and adolescents between about 6 and 17 years of age. The paper as a whole reports these results and caveats: Significantly lower normalized Chao1 diversity was found in multiple sclerosis patients than in controls, suggesting substantial peripheral T-cell clonal expansion. Direct clustering with F measure showed strong co-clustering of samples prepared in the same batch, prompting a batch-effect correction. The control group was slightly older than the multiple sclerosis patient group. Four to six TRBV segments, including TRBV5-6, TRBV5-1 and TRBV20-1, were significantly more frequent in patients than controls.

Library prep was done by PCR. Reads for this sample came from an Illumina HiSeq 2500. Unique molecular identifiers were incorporated into TCR beta cDNA libraries to reduce PCR and sequencing biases. About 500,000 cDNA molecules were obtained per 1 to 10 million input T cells, so each molecule approximated one T cell. The same protocol used for the earlier healthy control dataset was applied to prepare and sequence the patient libraries. Samples belonging to the same batch were prepared together, multiplexed and sequenced on a shared HiSeq lane. On the study's bioinformatics: MIGEC handled the raw barcoded reads, throwing out single-read molecular identifier groups before consensus assembly and CDR3 extraction. VDJtools was used for post-analysis of the clonotype tables, with diversity normalized by down-sampling every dataset to the smallest sample size. To correct batch-related cross-sample contamination, repertoire overlap clustering matched CDR3 amino acid sequences but not nucleotide sequences. TCRdb cleaned the public reads at Q25 with fastp, built clones with MiXCR and kept in-frame beta chains. Every distinct CDR3 protein forms one entry, paired with its most common genes and DNA. What appears here as the V and J calls and clone size reflects TCRdb's work, not the paper's. The sample table records 450,000 to 650,000 distinct CDR3 sequences; about 40% of these occur just once. The ten largest clones add up to roughly 1.7% of the sample.

The CDR3 has 15 amino acids, counting the end cysteine and phenylalanine. Only CDR3 DNA remains: 45 bases, in frame from the first base. The V end loses 0 bases and the J end loses 1 base, and a stretch of 10 bases separates them. From the germline V gene (reference sequence), CDR1 is DFQATT and CDR2 is SNEGSKA. The chain uses TRBV20-1 and TRBJ2-1; a tentative D call is TRBD1 (5 bases match). This TCR came from a girl between 5 and 17 years old with multiple sclerosis. The sample comprised blood. In nucleotides, the sequence is TGCAGTGCTAGAGATAGGGCAGGGTCCTACAATGAGCAGTTCTTC. Its protein is CSARDRAGSYNEQFF.